A selection of T cell receptor beta chains follows, all from one sample in a study of cytomegalovirus exposure and HLA in healthy donors. The method was immunoSEQ multiplex PCR; TCRdb's version includes in-frame clones alone and lacks a portion of them. The sample lists more than 150,000 clones; 75% to 85% were seen once. The material sequenced was PBMCs. These receptors were collected from a man younger than 35 in good health and CMV-seronegative. Both conserved end residues are part of each CDR3. A D gene is named only where the DNA matches it firmly. Clone size appears in some rows only: once, few, many, or a class for an expanded clone.

j_gene: TRBJ1-1; abundance: -; d_gene: TRBD1; v_gene: TRBV9; CDR3nt: TGTGCCAGCAGCGGATCCGGGACAGGCATCTATGAAGCTTTCTTT; CDR3aa: CASSGSGTGIYEAFF
j_gene: TRBJ2-2; abundance: once; d_gene: -; v_gene: TRBV7-9; CDR3nt: TGTGCCAGCAGCCGGCAGGACACCCCGAACACCGGGGAGCTGTTTTTT; CDR3aa: CASSRQDTPNTGELFF
j_gene: TRBJ1-5; abundance: -; d_gene: TRBD1; v_gene: TRBV6-4; CDR3nt: TGTGCCAGCAGTTCGACAGGGTCGAGCAATCAGCCCCAGCATTTT; CDR3aa: CASSSTGSSNQPQHF
j_gene: TRBJ2-2; abundance: -; d_gene: TRBD1; v_gene: TRBV4-1; CDR3nt: TGCGCCAGCAGCCGTCCACAGGGGGGCCCCGGGGAGCTGTTTTTT; CDR3aa: CASSRPQGGPGELFF
j_gene: TRBJ2-4; abundance: -; d_gene: TRBD1; v_gene: TRBV7-9; CDR3nt: TGTGCCAGTTCCCATCAGGGGGCAGGGGAAGCCAAAAACATTCAGTACTTC; CDR3aa: CASSHQGAGEAKNIQYF
j_gene: TRBJ2-1; abundance: -; d_gene: -; v_gene: TRBV6-5; CDR3nt: TGTGCCAGCAGTTACTCAGGGACTGGGACCTACAATGAGCAGTTCTTC; CDR3aa: CASSYSGTGTYNEQFF
j_gene: TRBJ1-2; abundance: -; d_gene: TRBD1; v_gene: TRBV9; CDR3nt: TGTGCCAGCAGCGAGGGGACAGGGGGCTACTATGGCTACACCTTC; CDR3aa: CASSEGTGGYYGYTF
j_gene: TRBJ2-3; abundance: -; d_gene: TRBD1; v_gene: TRBV11-1; CDR3nt: TGTGCCAGCAGCAGGGACAGTTCGGATACGCAGTATTTT; CDR3aa: CASSRDSSDTQYF
j_gene: TRBJ1-1; abundance: -; d_gene: -; v_gene: TRBV28; CDR3nt: TGTGCCAGCAGCCGGAACACTGAAGCTTTCTTT; CDR3aa: CASSRNTEAFF
j_gene: TRBJ1-1; abundance: -; d_gene: -; v_gene: TRBV19; CDR3nt: TGTGCCAGTAGTATGAAAGCCTCTAACACTGAAGCTTTCTTT; CDR3aa: CASSMKASNTEAFF
j_gene: TRBJ2-1; abundance: -; d_gene: -; v_gene: TRBV5-6; CDR3nt: TGTGCCAGCAGCTGGACGAGGGAGAACAATGAGCAGTTCTTC; CDR3aa: CASSWTRENNEQFF
j_gene: TRBJ1-1; abundance: -; d_gene: TRBD1; v_gene: TRBV27; CDR3nt: TGTGCCAGCCAAGACAGGGTAAGGACTGAAGCTTTCTTT; CDR3aa: CASQDRVRTEAFF
j_gene: TRBJ2-3; abundance: -; d_gene: TRBD1; v_gene: TRBV5-4; CDR3nt: TGTGCCAGCAGCTTGGGGGGACAGGGGGCGGTCGGAGATACGCAGTATTTT; CDR3aa: CASSLGGQGAVGDTQYF
j_gene: TRBJ2-5; abundance: -; d_gene: TRBD2; v_gene: TRBV5-1; CDR3nt: TGCGCCAGCACGGGAGGGGAGACCCAGTACTTC; CDR3aa: CASTGGETQYF
j_gene: TRBJ2-3; abundance: -; d_gene: TRBD2; v_gene: TRBV6-5; CDR3nt: TGTGCCAGCAGGCTAGCGGGAGCAATCACAGATACGCAGTATTTT; CDR3aa: CASRLAGAITDTQYF
j_gene: TRBJ2-7; abundance: -; d_gene: -; v_gene: TRBV6-6; CDR3nt: TGTGCCAGCAGCCAACTGCGGGGCATGCACTACGAGCAGTACTTC; CDR3aa: CASSQLRGMHYEQYF
j_gene: TRBJ2-7; abundance: -; d_gene: TRBD1; v_gene: TRBV6-5; CDR3nt: TGTGCCAGCAGTCAAGGGACAGGGGGTGGTTACGAGCAGTACTTC; CDR3aa: CASSQGTGGGYEQYF
j_gene: TRBJ2-1; abundance: few; d_gene: TRBD2; v_gene: TRBV7-3; CDR3nt: TGTGCCAGCAGCTCTACCGGGACTAGCGTTGAGCAGTTCTTC; CDR3aa: CASSSTGTSVEQFF
j_gene: TRBJ1-1; abundance: few; d_gene: TRBD1; v_gene: TRBV10-3; CDR3nt: TGTGCCACTGCCCCACAGGGGAAGAACACTGAAGCTTTCTTT; CDR3aa: CATAPQGKNTEAFF
j_gene: TRBJ2-7; abundance: once; d_gene: -; v_gene: TRBV2; CDR3nt: TGTGCCAGCAGTGAAGGGAGGGGGCGGTACTTC; CDR3aa: CASSEGRGRYF
j_gene: TRBJ2-2; abundance: once; d_gene: -; v_gene: TRBV27; CDR3nt: TGTGCCAGCAGTTTATTAAGTAAGAGCACCACCGGGGAGCTGTTTTTT; CDR3aa: CASSLLSKSTTGELFF
j_gene: TRBJ2-1; abundance: -; d_gene: TRBD2; v_gene: TRBV10-3; CDR3nt: TGTGCCACCGGGGCTGAGGCTAGCGGGAGGCATGAGGGCAATGAGCAGTTCTTC; CDR3aa: CATGAEASGRHEGNEQFF
j_gene: TRBJ2-7; abundance: -; d_gene: TRBD2; v_gene: TRBV5-1; CDR3nt: TGCGCCAGCAGCCGTGCCGGGACTAATGCCTACGAGCAGTACTTC; CDR3aa: CASSRAGTNAYEQYF
j_gene: TRBJ2-3; abundance: -; d_gene: TRBD2; v_gene: TRBV7-2; CDR3nt: TGTGCCAGCAGCTTAGCTAGCGGGGGGTTCACAGATACGCAGTATTTT; CDR3aa: CASSLASGGFTDTQYF